This T cell receptor (beta chain) appears in the sequencing data of a study of T cells in Graves' hyperthyroidism and ophthalmopathy. This clonotype was counted at least ten times. TCR beta CDR3 sequences were amplified from RNA transcripts. The primer set for the first-round RT-PCR of the TCR CDR3 was HTBI. TCRdb processed the multiplex PCR reads anew with MiXCR; each CDR3 protein has one entry. The sample shows around 600,000 distinct CDR3 sequences, about a sixth of them seen only once. CDR1 and CDR2 from the germline V gene are SGHTA and FQGNSA. This CDR3 comprises 14 residues. Trimming took off 1 base at V and 5 bases at J, with 10 bases between the two ends.

Material: blood. This TCR was sampled from a woman aged 25 to 45 with Graves' hyperthyroidism. The chain couples TRBV7-2 to TRBJ2-3; D remains ambiguous. The CDR3 loop is CASSLGPVRDTQYF. Written as DNA, the CDR3 is TGTGCCAGCAGCTTAGGCCCAGTCAGAGATACGCAGTATTTT.